Included here is one T cell receptor (beta chain) sequence, with context. The sample belongs to a study of blood T cell repertoires in COVID-19. Unmatched junction bases numbered 14, after V lost 11 bases and J lost 5 bases. This CDR3 spans 15 amino acids. CDR1 is LGHDT and CDR2 is YNNKEL in the germline V gene (reference sequence). TCRdb's table, derived via immunoSEQ multiplex PCR, lists solely in-frame clones and lacks some. The sample lists 70,000 to 95,000 clones, approximately 90% occurring once. The V call is TRBV3-1 (or the pseudogene TRBV3-2), the J call TRBJ2-7, with 11 bases matching TRBD1. The clonotype was recovered from a man in his fifties with acute or convalescent COVID-19. The sample was peripheral blood. In DNA, the CDR3 is TGTGCCCGGGGAAGGGACAGGGGGAATATGGACGAGCAGTACTTC. Translating gives CARGRDRGNMDEQYF.